This record looks at one T cell receptor (beta chain) sequence and its context. Its specificity is unknown. The data are from a study of post-analysis software for immune sequencing data. Notes on the study in general: Significantly lower normalized Chao1 diversity was seen in multiple sclerosis patients than in controls. Controls had lower frequencies than patients of about 5 TRBV segments, which included TRBV5-6, TRBV5-1 and TRBV20-1.

The germline V gene encodes CDR1 LGHDT and CDR2 YNNKEL (reference sequence). CDR3 length: 15 residues. The ends lost 7 bases at V and 8 bases at J; junction bases unmatched: 11. Carried by the TCR beta cDNA libraries were unique molecular identifiers. Yield was some 540,000 cDNA molecules from 1 to 10 million T cells. A single record per CDR3 protein comes from TCRdb applying MiXCR to the PCR reads. The table has 600,000 to 750,000 distinct CDR3 sequences, 55% to 60% seen once. The chain combines TRBV3-1 with TRBJ1-2; 12 nucleotides align to TRBD1. This TCR was recovered from a girl aged 2 to 9 with multiple sclerosis. Material for sequencing was blood. CDR3 DNA sequence: TGTGCCAGCACCAGATTGGGACAGGGGGCATACGGCTACACCTTC. Its translation is CASTRLGQGAYGYTF. Full variable domain (rest looked up from reference TRBV3-1 and TRBJ1-2): DTAVSQTPKYLVTQMGNDKSIKCEQNLGHDTMYWYKQDSKKFLKIMFSYNNKELIINETVPNRFSPKSPDKAHLNLHINSLELGDSAVYFCASTRLGQGAYGYTFGSGTRLTVV.